This T cell receptor beta chain was identified in a study of OX40 agonist ivuxolimab in advanced cancers. Study-wide background: Hepatocellular carcinoma, melanoma, renal cell or head and neck cancer affected the dose-escalation patients. Partial responses were achieved by three patients, of whom one had hepatocellular carcinoma and two had cutaneous melanoma.

Points from the study as a whole: Partial responders receiving 0.1-3.0 mg/kg showed among the lowest clonal expansion.

About this clone: Its antigen is unidentified.

The assay was immunoSEQ multiplex PCR, and TCRdb's table has in-frame clones only and misses some. The table records tens of thousands of clones, just under 90% of them present only once. In germline, CDR1 is SGHRS, CDR2 YFSETQ. V trimming: 4 bases; J trimming: 3 bases; junction bases outside the gene matches: 10. The CDR3 consists of 15 residues. Sequencing was performed on CD4+ or CD8+ T cells sorted from blood, taken in a trial of the OX40 agonist ivuxolimab. The sequence derives from an adult with an advanced solid tumor such as melanoma, head and neck, liver or kidney cancer. V and J are TRBV5-1 and TRBJ2-7; 7 bases agree with TRBD1. CDR3 bases: TGCGCCAGCAGCCCCTTTCTGACAGGGAGCTACGAGCAGTACTTC. It codes for CASSPFLTGSYEQYF.